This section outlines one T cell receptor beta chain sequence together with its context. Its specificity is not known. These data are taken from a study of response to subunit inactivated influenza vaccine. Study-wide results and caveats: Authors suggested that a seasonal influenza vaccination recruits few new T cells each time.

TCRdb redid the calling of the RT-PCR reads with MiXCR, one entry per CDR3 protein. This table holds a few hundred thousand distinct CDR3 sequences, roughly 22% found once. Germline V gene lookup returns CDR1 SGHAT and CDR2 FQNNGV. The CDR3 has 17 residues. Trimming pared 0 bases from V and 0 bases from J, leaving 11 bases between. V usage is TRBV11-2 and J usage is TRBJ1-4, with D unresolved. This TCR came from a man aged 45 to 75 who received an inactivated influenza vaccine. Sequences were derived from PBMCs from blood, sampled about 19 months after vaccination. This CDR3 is CASSLDTIRATNEKLFF. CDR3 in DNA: TGTGCCAGCAGCTTAGACACCATTCGAGCAACTAATGAAAAACTGTTTTTT.